Listed below are T cell receptor beta chains from one sample, sequenced in a study of T cell responses to AZD1222 COVID-19 vaccine. The assay was immunoSEQ multiplex PCR, and TCRdb's table has in-frame clones only and misses some. This sample has fewer than 150,000 clones, with 80% to 90% found just once. The source was peripheral blood, collected 28 days after the second AZD1222 dose. The receptors originated from an adult who received the AZD1222 COVID-19 vaccine. The CDR3 runs from the conserved cysteine through the conserved F or W. A D gene is named only where the DNA matches it firmly. Not all rows give a size; the values are once, few, many and, for expanded clones, a class.

CDR3nt,CDR3aa,d_gene,abundance,j_gene,v_gene
TGTGCCTGGGATGATACAGTGGCTGGGGCCAACGTCCTGACTTTC,CAWDDTVAGANVLTF,NA,NA,TRBJ2-6,TRBV30
TGTGCCAGCAGCGTGGACAGGGCGGTCCAGCCCCAGCATTTT,CASSVDRAVQPQHF,TRBD1,NA,TRBJ1-5,TRBV5-4
TGTGCCACCAGCAGAGGGCCGGCAGCCTTAGGTGGCTACACCTTC,CATSRGPAALGGYTF,NA,NA,TRBJ1-2,TRBV15
TGTGCCAGCAGCCCAGTTAGTGGGACAGAACTCTCCCTTGAGCAGTTCTTC,CASSPVSGTELSLEQFF,TRBD1,once,TRBJ2-1,TRBV7-9
TGTGCCAGCAGTTACGAGGGACAGGGTGGGACCCAGTACTTC,CASSYEGQGGTQYF,TRBD1,NA,TRBJ2-5,TRBV6-5
TGCGCCAGCACGGCCAGCGGGGGGCTCGGGGAGCTGTTTTTT,CASTASGGLGELFF,TRBD2,NA,TRBJ2-2,TRBV10-1
TGTGCCAGCAGCTCCCAGGGGGGCTACACTGAAGCTTTCTTT,CASSSQGGYTEAFF,TRBD1,NA,TRBJ1-1,TRBV7-9
TGTGCCAGCACCGTCGGGGTTAACTATGGCTACACCTTC,CASTVGVNYGYTF,NA,once,TRBJ1-2,TRBV12-3/TRBV12-4
TGCGCCAGCAGCCAATTCTCGGTTTCACGGGGGGAGGAAAAACTGTTTTTT,CASSQFSVSRGEEKLFF,NA,NA,TRBJ1-4,TRBV4-3
TGTGCCAGCAGCTCTCGGGACAGCAAGACCTACGAGCAGTACTTC,CASSSRDSKTYEQYF,TRBD1,NA,TRBJ2-7,TRBV9
TGTGCCAGTACCACGAACCACAGGGGTTATAATTCACCCCTCCACTTT,CASTTNHRGYNSPLHF,TRBD1,few,TRBJ1-6,TRBV19
TGTGCCTGGAGCACGACAGGGTTTGGAAATCAGCCCCAGCATTTT,CAWSTTGFGNQPQHF,TRBD1,NA,TRBJ1-5,TRBV30
TGTGCCAGCAGCCCCCGGCCTTCTAATGAAAAACTGTTTTTT,CASSPRPSNEKLFF,NA,NA,TRBJ1-4,TRBV7-2
TGCGCCAGCAGCCGTGATGATGAAAAACTGTTTTTT,CASSRDDEKLFF,NA,once,TRBJ1-4,TRBV5-1
TGTGCCAGCGGAGAGCGGGCCCGCCTAGTGAATGAGCAGTTCTTC,CASGERARLVNEQFF,NA,NA,TRBJ2-1,TRBV27
TGTGCCAGCAGTTCACTCGGACTAGCGGTTAGGGATACGCAGTATTTT,CASSSLGLAVRDTQYF,TRBD2,NA,TRBJ2-3,TRBV6-5
TGTGCCAGCAGCCTGACACCGAGCACAGATACGCAGTATTTT,CASSLTPSTDTQYF,NA,NA,TRBJ2-3,TRBV5-8
TGCGCCAGCAGTTCGGGTCAGGGGACAGGCAGGCATGAGCAGTTCTTC,CASSSGQGTGRHEQFF,TRBD1,once,TRBJ2-1,TRBV5-1
TGTGCCAGCAGCTTGGTAGAGGATGGCTACACCTTC,CASSLVEDGYTF,NA,NA,TRBJ1-2,TRBV7-9
TGTGCCAGCAGTCCTCGGTTCCCCTCTGGAAACACCATATATTTT,CASSPRFPSGNTIYF,NA,NA,TRBJ1-3,TRBV6-5
TGTGCCAGTAGTTCGGGGACAGGATCGGCCAAAAACATTCAGTACTTC,CASSSGTGSAKNIQYF,TRBD1,few,TRBJ2-4,TRBV19
TGTGCCAGCAGTGGAGGGACAGGGGGTCAGCCCCAGCATTTT,CASSGGTGGQPQHF,TRBD1,NA,TRBJ1-5,TRBV2
TGTGCCAGCAGCGACAGGGCCAGGCGGTTCTTC,CASSDRARRFF,TRBD1,NA,TRBJ2-1,TRBV5-4
TGTGCCAGCAGCCTTAACAATGAGCAGTTCTTC,CASSLNNEQFF,NA,NA,TRBJ2-1,TRBV6-2/TRBV6-3
TGTGCCAGCTCACCCTTCCAGGACACTGAAGCTTTCTTT,CASSPFQDTEAFF,NA,NA,TRBJ1-1,TRBV18
TGTGCCAGCAGCCCTCGGACAGGGAACACTGAAGCTTTCTTT,CASSPRTGNTEAFF,TRBD1,NA,TRBJ1-1,TRBV7-2
TGCGCCAGCAGCCAAGATCAAGGTTGGGGGACAGGTAATTCACCCCTCCACTTT,CASSQDQGWGTGNSPLHF,TRBD1,NA,TRBJ1-6,TRBV4-1
TGTGCCAGCAGGACAGGGGGCTCTGGGGCCAACGTCCTGACTTTC,CASRTGGSGANVLTF,TRBD1,NA,TRBJ2-6,TRBV6-5
TGTGCCAGCAGCCCACAGGGTTTCAATGAGCAGTTCTTC,CASSPQGFNEQFF,NA,NA,TRBJ2-1,TRBV5-4
TGTGCCAGCAGCGTAGAATTGGACACAGATACGCAGTATTTT,CASSVELDTDTQYF,NA,NA,TRBJ2-3,TRBV9
TGCAGCGTTGACAGGGGGCCTATGAACACTGAAGCTTTCTTT,CSVDRGPMNTEAFF,TRBD1,NA,TRBJ1-1,TRBV29-1
TGTGCCAGCAGCTGGGGGACAGGCGGCTACACCTTC,CASSWGTGGYTF,TRBD1,NA,TRBJ1-2,TRBV5-6
TGTGCCAGTAAAATCCTCTCGATAGGAGGGTTCTACAATGAGCAGTTCTTC,CASKILSIGGFYNEQFF,NA,NA,TRBJ2-1,TRBV19
TGTGCCAGCAGTGACTGGGTTGGAGAAAAACTGTTTTTT,CASSDWVGEKLFF,NA,NA,TRBJ1-4,TRBV25-1
TGTGCCAGCAGCTTAGGGGGACAGATAATTGGCGAGCAGTACTTC,CASSLGGQIIGEQYF,TRBD1,NA,TRBJ2-7,TRBV7-2
TGTGCCAGCAGGATCGGGAGCACAGATACGCAGTATTTT,CASRIGSTDTQYF,NA,NA,TRBJ2-3,TRBV2
TGTGCCAGTAGTCTGACAACTCAGCCCCAGCATTTT,CASSLTTQPQHF,NA,NA,TRBJ1-5,TRBV19
TGCGCCAGCAGCGTGGACAGGTTCCACACTGAAGCTTTCTTT,CASSVDRFHTEAFF,TRBD1,NA,TRBJ1-1,TRBV5-1
TGTGCCAGCATGCGGGGCTCGGCGGATACGCAGTATTTT,CASMRGSADTQYF,NA,NA,TRBJ2-3,TRBV25-1
TGTGCCAGCAAGGGTATTAGTGAAGCTTTCTTT,CASKGISEAFF,NA,NA,TRBJ1-1,TRBV6-5
TGCGCCAGCAGCAGAATGGACCTAGACTCTGGAAACACCATATATTTT,CASSRMDLDSGNTIYF,NA,NA,TRBJ1-3,TRBV5-1